The 6 T cell receptor beta chains below all came from one sample that was sequenced in a study of blood T cell repertoires in COVID-19. Data came from immunoSEQ multiplex PCR; TCRdb stores just in-frame clones and leaves some out. The table shows hundreds of thousands of clones, with 85% to 90% occurring only once. The sequenced sample consisted of peripheral blood. The receptors were gathered from a woman in her forties or fifties with COVID-19, enrolled during active disease.

DNA of the CDR3: TGTGCCAGCAGCTTACAAACTAGCGTTAATGAGCAGTTCTTC. Amino acids: CASSLQTSVNEQFF. The rearrangement joins TRBV11-3 to TRBJ2-1, with 7 bases identical to TRBD2. Germline CDR1 reads SGHNT; CDR2 reads YENEEA. This CDR3 region has 14 residues. V was clipped by 2 bases and J by 7 bases; unmatched bases: 5.

This sequence joins TRBV19 and TRBJ1-1, with D possibly being TRBD1 (5 bases). The V and J ends lost 8 bases and 10 bases respectively, with 11 bases between them. The CDR3 is 10 residues long. Germline V gene sequence: CDR1 LNHDA, CDR2 SQIVND (reference sequence). The CDR3 region is CASEAGRAFF. DNA of the CDR3: TGTGCCAGTGAGGCAGGGCGAGCTTTCTTT.

This clone was counted a single time. The chain is built from TRBV6-4 and TRBJ2-2; TRBD2 might be the D (6 bases). CDR3 length: 13 amino acids. In germline, CDR1 is MRHNA, CDR2 SNTAGT. V lost 6 bases and J 7 bases, leaving 12 bases between the germline ends. CDR3 in DNA: TGTGCCAGCAGAGGAGGGGACGGCGGGGAGCTGTTTTTT. It specifies CASRGGDGGELFF.

The sample holds a few counts of this clone. The V and J genes are TRBV7-9 and TRBJ1-1; 7 bases align to TRBD1. This CDR3 is built from 12 residues. Losses at the gene ends were 4 bases for V and 11 bases for J; bases not matched to a gene: 7. Looked up from germline, CDR1 is SEHNR and CDR2 is FQNEAQ (reference sequence). For the CDR3, the DNA is TGTGCCAGCAGCTGGGACAGCCCCGGGGCTTTCTTT. This encodes CASSWDSPGAFF.

The chain couples TRBV10-3 to TRBJ2-7, with D unresolved. This CDR3 is 12 amino acids long. Germline V gene sequence: CDR1 ENHRY, CDR2 SYGVKD. V dropped 3 bases and J dropped 5 bases, with 8 bases sitting between them. The CDR3 sequence is CAISEEVDEQYF. The CDR3 bases are TGTGCCATCAGTGAAGAGGTCGACGAGCAGTACTTC.

The gene calls are TRBV11-2 and TRBJ2-1; D possibly corresponds to TRBD2 (6 bases). Germline loops: CDR1 SGHAT, CDR2 FQNNGV. The CDR3 sequence is 15 residues long. The V and J ends lost 3 bases and 3 bases respectively, with 12 bases between them. CDR3 sequence (DNA): TGTGCCAGCAGCTTGACGACGGGGGTCTACAATGAGCAGTTCTTC. Translated, it gives CASSLTTGVYNEQFF.